This TCR beta chain stems from a study of blood T cells in healthy people across ages. Remarks on this clonotype: Its antigen is undetermined.

This CDR3 comprises 14 residues. Germline CDR1 and CDR2: SEHNR and FQNEAQ (reference sequence). Trimming shortened V by 4 bases and J by 2 bases, and 11 bases separated the two germline ends. Whole-study results and caveats: Among long-lived donors, naive CD4+ cells were more numerous and diversity higher than in aged donors. It was held that diversity estimates obtained from one million T cells represented underestimates. For the donors, CMV status was unknown and possibly confounded expanded clonotype changes.

A second roughly 6 to 11 cycle PCR used barcoded and J-beta primers. Each CDR3 protein is one row after TCRdb ran MiXCR on the 5' RACE reads. Of hundreds of thousands of distinct CDR3 sequences in the sample, roughly 53% were seen once. Sample donors were healthy Caucasian individuals that came from Russia, aged roughly 6 to 100. The sample consisted of blood. This chain links TRBV7-9 with TRBJ2-5, with D unclear. This receptor was taken from a man aged 60-69 years in good health. Here the CDR3 DNA reads TGTGCCAGCAGCTCACGGGCCTTACAAGAGACCCAGTACTTC. It is translated as CASSSRALQETQYF.